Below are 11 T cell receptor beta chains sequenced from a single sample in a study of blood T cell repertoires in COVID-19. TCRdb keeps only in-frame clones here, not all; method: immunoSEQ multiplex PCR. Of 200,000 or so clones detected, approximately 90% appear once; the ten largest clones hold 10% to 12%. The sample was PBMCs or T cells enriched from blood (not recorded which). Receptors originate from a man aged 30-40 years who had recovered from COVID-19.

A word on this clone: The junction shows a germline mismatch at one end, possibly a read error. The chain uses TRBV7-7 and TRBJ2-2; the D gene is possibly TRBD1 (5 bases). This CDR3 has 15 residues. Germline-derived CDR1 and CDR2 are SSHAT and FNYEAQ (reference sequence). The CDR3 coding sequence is TGTGCTAGCAGCTTGTCCAGGGCCGCCACCGGGGAGCTGTTTTTT. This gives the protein CASSLSRAATGELFF.

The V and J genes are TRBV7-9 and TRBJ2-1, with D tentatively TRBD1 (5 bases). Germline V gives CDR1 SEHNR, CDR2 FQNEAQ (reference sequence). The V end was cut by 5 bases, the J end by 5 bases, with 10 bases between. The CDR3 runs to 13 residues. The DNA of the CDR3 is TGTGCCAGCAGCCCACCAGGGAACAATGAGCAGTTCTTC. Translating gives CASSPPGNNEQFF.

The CDR3 bases are TGTGCCAGCAGCTCCGGGACAGGGACCCAAGAGACCCAGTACTTC. Its protein is CASSSGTGTQETQYF. The chain combines TRBV21-1 with TRBJ2-5; the tabulated D call, TRBD1, remains unverified against the DNA. TRBV21-1 is classified as a pseudogene. The CDR3 consists of 15 residues.

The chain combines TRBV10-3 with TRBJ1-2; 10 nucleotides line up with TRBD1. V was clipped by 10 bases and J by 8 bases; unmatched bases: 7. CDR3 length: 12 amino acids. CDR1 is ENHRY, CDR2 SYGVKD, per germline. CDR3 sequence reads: CASGQGGGGYTF. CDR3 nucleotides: TGTGCCAGCGGACAGGGGGGAGGAGGCTACACCTTC.

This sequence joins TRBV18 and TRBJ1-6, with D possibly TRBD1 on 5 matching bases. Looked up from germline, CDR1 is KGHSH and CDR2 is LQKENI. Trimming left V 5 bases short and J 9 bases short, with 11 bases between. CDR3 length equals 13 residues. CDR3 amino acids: CASSNGGSSPLHF. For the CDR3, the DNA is TGTGCCAGCTCAAATGGGGGGTCTTCACCCCTCCACTTT.

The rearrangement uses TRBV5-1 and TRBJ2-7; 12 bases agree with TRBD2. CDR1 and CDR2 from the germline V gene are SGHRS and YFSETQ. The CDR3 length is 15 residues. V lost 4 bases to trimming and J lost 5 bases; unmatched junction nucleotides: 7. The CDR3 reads CASSPVTSGSHEQYF. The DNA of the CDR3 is TGCGCCAGCAGCCCAGTGACTAGCGGGAGCCACGAGCAGTACTTC.

CDR3 nucleotide sequence: TGTGCCAGCAGATCAGGGGGCATTACTAATGAAAAACTGTTTTTT. It encodes CASRSGGITNEKLFF. This chain uses TRBV28 with TRBJ1-4; 8 bases map to TRBD1. Germline V gene lookup returns CDR1 MDHEN and CDR2 SYDVKM. This CDR3 comprises 15 residues. J was trimmed by 2 bases and V by 6 bases; bases with no gene match: 5. The full variable domain, with the rest looked up from reference TRBV28 and TRBJ1-4, is DVKVTQSSRYLVKRTGEKVFLECVQDMDHENMFWYRQDPGLGLRLIYFSYDVKMKEKGDIPEGYSVSREKKERFSLILESASTNQTSMYLCASRSGGITNEKLFFGSGTQLSVL.

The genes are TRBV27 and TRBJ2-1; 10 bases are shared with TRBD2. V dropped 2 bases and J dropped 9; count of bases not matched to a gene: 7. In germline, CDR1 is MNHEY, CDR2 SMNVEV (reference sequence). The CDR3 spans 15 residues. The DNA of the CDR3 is TGTGCCAGCAGTTTAAGCGGGAGGGGTCGGGGTGAGCAGTTCTTC. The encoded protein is CASSLSGRGRGEQFF.

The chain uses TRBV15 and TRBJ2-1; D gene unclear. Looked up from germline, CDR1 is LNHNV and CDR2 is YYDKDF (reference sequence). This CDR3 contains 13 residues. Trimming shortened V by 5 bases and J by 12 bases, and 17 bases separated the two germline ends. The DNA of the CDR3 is TGTGCCACCAGCGAGGCTCCAGCTACGGTGCAGTTCTTC. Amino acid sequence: CATSEAPATVQFF.

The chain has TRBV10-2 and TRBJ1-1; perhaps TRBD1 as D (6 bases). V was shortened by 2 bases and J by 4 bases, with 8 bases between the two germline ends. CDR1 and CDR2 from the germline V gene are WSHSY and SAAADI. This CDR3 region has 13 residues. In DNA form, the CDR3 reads TGCGCCAGCAGTGAGGCCAGGGGCACTGAAGCTTTCTTT. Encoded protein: CASSEARGTEAFF.

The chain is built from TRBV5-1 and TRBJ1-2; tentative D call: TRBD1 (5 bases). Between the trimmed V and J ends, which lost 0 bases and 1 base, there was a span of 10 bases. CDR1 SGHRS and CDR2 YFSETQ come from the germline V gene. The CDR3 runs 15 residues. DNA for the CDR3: TGCGCCAGCAGCTTGGCGGGGACTTTTAACTATGGCTACACCTTC. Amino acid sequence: CASSLAGTFNYGYTF. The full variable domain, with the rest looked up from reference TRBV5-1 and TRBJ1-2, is KAGVTQTPRYLIKTRGQQVTLSCSPISGHRSVSWYQQTPGQGLQFLFEYFSETQRNKGNFPGRFSGRQFSNSRSEMNVSTLELGDSALYLCASSLAGTFNYGYTFGSGTRLTVV.